What follows describes a single T cell receptor beta chain. The sample is drawn from a study of blood T cell repertoires in COVID-19. As for the study in general: PBMCs, B-cell-depleted T cells, or T cells were the source of the cDNA or gDNA that made up the material.

Original data processing: Counts of nucleated cells, estimated from reference gene primer amplification, were obtained. Method: immunoSEQ multiplex PCR; TCRdb's copy keeps in-frame clones and lacks some. That table is the source of V, J and clone size, and D and trimming were worked out from the DNA. The sample yields approximately 150,000 clones, 80% to 90% seen once. V was pared by 5 bases and J by 2 bases, with 19 bases between. The CDR3 consists of 16 residues. The germline V gene encodes CDR1 SGHRS and CDR2 YFSETQ. The source material was peripheral blood. The chain combines TRBV5-1 with TRBJ1-2, with D maybe TRBD1 (6 bases). This receptor was identified in a woman aged 45 to 65 with active or convalescent COVID-19. This chain's CDR3 is CASSQGRGIANYGYTF. CDR3 in DNA: TGCGCCAGCAGTCAGGGGCGTGGGATCGCCAACTATGGCTACACCTTC.